Below, 24 T cell receptor beta chains from the same sample are listed, as sequenced in a study of T cell repertoires in cytomegalovirus infection. TCRdb reprocessed the reads with MiXCR, giving one entry per CDR3 protein. The table lists some 800,000 distinct CDR3 sequences, 25% to 30% of them singletons. Their specific antigens are unknown. Specimen: cultured CD8+ T cells from PBMCs, collected from culture after CMV antigen stimulation. Receptors were obtained from a human donor in good health (CMV status not recorded). Some clones in this sample may be carry-over from other donors' samples.

This chain links TRBV2 with TRBJ2-6; D is perhaps TRBD1 (5 bases). Trimming removed 8 bases at V and 0 bases at J, with 20 bases between. The CDR3 spans 18 residues. Looked up from germline, CDR1 is SNHLY and CDR2 is FYNNEI. CDR3 DNA: TGTGCCAGCGGAGCAGAGGAGAAAGGGGTCTCTGGGGCCAACGTCCTGACTTTC. This sequence encodes CASGAEEKGVSGANVLTF.

The chain carries TRBV7-8 and TRBJ1-2, with 12 bases that match TRBD1. Germline CDR1 SGHVS, CDR2 FQNEAQ. V shed 5 bases and J 4 bases; nucleotides not matched to a gene: 8. The CDR3 totals 16 residues. The CDR3 DNA follows: TGTGCCAGCAGCCCCGGGACAGGGGGCATTGGCTATGGCTACACCTTC. This encodes CASSPGTGGIGYGYTF.

The V gene is TRBV28, the J gene TRBJ2-3; TRBD1 aligns across 7 bases. This CDR3 has 16 residues. The V gene end was trimmed by 4 bases and the J gene end by 3 bases; junction bases not matched to a gene: 10. Germline CDR1 and CDR2: MDHEN and SYDVKM. The DNA of the CDR3 is TGTGCCAGCAGTTGGCCAGACAGGGAAGGTACAGATACGCAGTATTTT. As protein: CASSWPDREGTDTQYF.

V is TRBV27 and J is TRBJ2-5; D is ambiguous. Between the trimmed V and J ends, which lost 0 bases and 2 bases, there was a span of 4 bases. The CDR3 sequence is 13 residues long. Germline lookup yields CDR1 MNHEY and CDR2 SMNVEV (reference sequence). This CDR3 is CASSLSWQETQYF. CDR3 coding DNA: TGTGCCAGCAGTTTATCATGGCAAGAGACCCAGTACTTC.

This clonotype was recorded once. A read error is possible here, since a much larger clone lies one base away. This chain connects TRBV7-3 to TRBJ2-6; 11 bases are shared with TRBD1. The CDR3 consists of 17 residues. The germline V gene encodes CDR1 SGHTA and CDR2 FQGTGA. The CDR3, as DNA: TGTGACAGCAGCTTAGGGACAGGGGGGCCCTGGGCCAACGTCCTGACTTTC. This codes for CDSSLGTGGPWANVLTF.

This clonotype was observed a few times. The V gene is TRBV24-1, the J gene TRBJ2-1, with 9 bases lining up with TRBD1. The germline V gene encodes CDR1 KGHDR and CDR2 SFDVKD. The CDR3 length is 14 residues. After removal of 5 bases from V and 4 bases from J, the junction contained 2 bases not matched to a gene. CDR3 sequence (DNA): TGTGCCACCAGTGGACAGGGGGGTTACAATGAGCAGTTCTTC. Amino acids: CATSGQGGYNEQFF.

This chain uses TRBV9 with TRBJ2-1; 12 positions agree with TRBD1. Germline CDR1 SGDLS, CDR2 YYNGEE. The V gene end was trimmed by 2 bases and the J gene end by 6 bases; junction bases not matched to a gene: 3. CDR3 length equals 15 residues. This CDR3 is CASSVGQGAGNEQFF. The CDR3 region has the DNA TGTGCCAGCAGCGTGGGACAGGGGGCTGGCAATGAGCAGTTCTTC.

V gene TRBV6-5 combines with J gene TRBJ2-2, with D uncertain. Germline V CDR1 and CDR2: MNHEY, SVGAGI. The CDR3 runs to 15 residues. V was cut by 4 bases and J by 5 bases, with 14 bases left in between. This CDR3 is CASSSALSITGELFF. The CDR3 DNA follows: TGTGCCAGCAGTTCGGCCCTAAGCATAACCGGGGAGCTGTTTTTT.

The chain recombines TRBV28 with TRBJ1-2, with TRBD1 matching over 9 bases. The CDR3 is 18 amino acids. V gave up 6 bases and J gave up 5 bases; unmatched junction bases: 19. Germline V gives CDR1 MDHEN, CDR2 SYDVKM. The CDR3 DNA is TGTGCCAGCAGGACCGACAGGGGGGGCTACGGGATTCTTTATGGCTACACCTTC. Amino acids: CASRTDRGGYGILYGYTF.

This clonotype was observed a handful of times. V usage is TRBV6-1 and J usage is TRBJ1-5; 8 bases fit TRBD1. Per the germline V gene, CDR1 is MNHNS and CDR2 is SASEGT. The CDR3 spans 15 residues. V lost 7 bases to trimming and J lost 6 bases; unmatched junction nucleotides: 11. CDR3 loop: CASTYGAGGGQPQHF. The CDR3 coding sequence is TGTGCCAGCACCTACGGAGCAGGGGGCGGTCAGCCCCAGCATTTT.

This clonotype has only a few counts. The chain has TRBV5-6 and TRBJ2-7; possibly TRBD1 for D (5 bases). CDR1 is SGHDT, CDR2 YYEEEE, per germline. The ends were cut back, 4 bases at V and 4 bases at J, with 27 bases in the middle. This CDR3 spans 18 amino acids. CDR3 DNA: TGTGCCAGCAGCATAGATCAAATAACAGGCCGAGGACCTTACGAGCAGTACTTC. Protein: CASSIDQITGRGPYEQYF.

This clonotype turned up a few times. V is TRBV7-8 and J is TRBJ2-7; D remains unclear. Trimming removed 5 bases at V and 3 bases at J, with 11 bases between. The CDR3 is 13 amino acids. Germline V gene sequence: CDR1 SGHVS, CDR2 FQNEAQ. The CDR3 protein is CASSPNINYEQYV. DNA of the CDR3: TGTGCCAGCAGCCCAAATATCAACTACGAGCAGTACGTC.

CDR3 amino acids: CASSFSRDREYGYTF. The CDR3 DNA sequence: TGTGCCAGCAGTTTCTCCCGGGACAGGGAATATGGCTACACCTTC. The genes are TRBV28 and TRBJ1-2; TRBD1 aligns across 9 bases. With V trimmed by 3 bases and J by 5 bases, 7 bases remained unmatched. The germline V gene encodes CDR1 MDHEN and CDR2 SYDVKM. This CDR3 is built from 15 residues.

This clonotype was picked up a small number of times. The rearrangement uses TRBV27 and TRBJ1-2, with a possible D match to TRBD1 (5 bases). V was pared by 2 bases and J by 7 bases, with 20 bases between. Looked up from germline, CDR1 is MNHEY and CDR2 is SMNVEV (reference sequence). This CDR3 spans 16 amino acids. The CDR3 here is CASSLQEAGGGGGYTF. CDR3 coding DNA: TGTGCCAGCAGTTTACAGGAGGCGGGTGGGGGGGGTGGCTACACCTTC.

This clonotype was detected only a few times. The genes are TRBV4-1 and TRBJ2-1, with 10 bases matching TRBD2. The CDR3 is 14 amino acids. J gave up 9 bases and V 3 bases, and 5 bases lay outside the gene matches. Germline V gene lookup returns CDR1 MGHRA and CDR2 YSYEKL. CDR3 sequence reads: CASSHIAGGGEQFF. As DNA, the CDR3 is TGCGCCAGCAGCCACATAGCGGGGGGAGGTGAGCAGTTCTTC.

This clonotype was recorded a few times. The V call is TRBV10-3, the J call TRBJ2-2, with TRBD2 identical over 12 bases. Trimming at V came to 5 bases and at J to 0 bases, leaving 1 base not matched to a gene. The germline gives CDR1 ENHRY, CDR2 SYGVKD. The CDR3 consists of 16 residues. CDR3 region: CAISLAGGTNTGELFF. The CDR3 nucleotides read TGTGCCATCAGTCTAGCGGGGGGGACGAACACCGGGGAGCTGTTTTTT.

This clonotype was detected ten times or more. The chain joins TRBV7-8 to TRBJ2-7, with D tentatively TRBD1 (6 bases). The CDR3 spans 15 residues. CDR1 and CDR2 (germline): SGHVS, FQNEAQ. V dropped 5 bases and J dropped 0 bases, with 14 bases sitting between them. As DNA, the CDR3 is TGTGCCAGCAGCAGGGGGACACTAAGCTCCTACGAGCAGTACGTC. Residues: CASSRGTLSSYEQYV.

Many counts were recorded for this clonotype. The chain joins TRBV7-2 to TRBJ1-2; D uncertain. The V and J ends lost 1 base and 0 bases respectively, with 9 bases between them. The length of the CDR3 is 15 residues. Germline CDR1 and CDR2: SGHTA and FQGNSA. CDR3 in amino acids: CASSLGQNPNYGYTF. The CDR3 bases are TGTGCCAGCAGCTTAGGGCAGAATCCTAACTATGGCTACACCTTC.

This clonotype was observed a few times. The chain couples TRBV4-1 to TRBJ1-4, with 8 bases lining up with TRBD1. V shed 0 bases, J shed 5 bases, and the junction held 5 bases outside the gene matches. In germline, CDR1 is MGHRA, CDR2 YSYEKL. The CDR3 spans 16 residues. In DNA, the CDR3 is TGCGCCAGCAGCCAAGATCCGGGACAGGCCAATGAAAAACTGTTTTTT. As protein: CASSQDPGQANEKLFF.

As DNA, the CDR3 is TGTGCCAGCAGCCACGGCCTCCGCTTGGGTGAGCAGTTCTTC. This sequence encodes CASSHGLRLGEQFF. The V gene is TRBV3-1, the J gene TRBJ2-1, with D uncertain. Germline loops: CDR1 LGHDT, CDR2 YNNKEL (reference sequence). The CDR3 is 14 residues long. V was trimmed by 3 bases and J by 9 bases, leaving 15 bases between them.

The chain recombines TRBV6-1 with TRBJ2-4; D tentatively fits TRBD1 or TRBD2 (5 bases each). Germline lookup yields CDR1 MNHNS and CDR2 SASEGT. The CDR3 has 16 amino acids. Trimming removed 7 bases at V and 3 bases at J, with 19 bases between. CDR3 DNA: TGTGCCAGCATGACCAGGGCGCCCGGGGTCAAAAACATTCAGTACTTC. This gives the protein CASMTRAPGVKNIQYF.

This clonotype occurred many times. This chain connects TRBV7-2 to TRBJ2-3; D call uncertain. Trimming took off 1 base at V and 2 bases at J, with 13 bases between the two ends. CDR1 SGHTA and CDR2 FQGNSA come from the germline V gene. The CDR3 consists of 16 residues. The CDR3 DNA reads as TGTGCCAGCAGCTTAGTCAAGGACCCCAACACAGATACGCAGTATTTT. Translated: CASSLVKDPNTDTQYF.

This chain uses TRBV7-9 with TRBJ2-5; D gene ambiguous. V dropped 5 bases and J dropped 0 bases, with 10 bases sitting between them. This CDR3 contains 14 residues. Germline CDR1 reads SEHNR; CDR2 reads FQNEAQ (reference sequence). CDR3 residues: CASSPDQYQETQYF. The CDR3 coding sequence is TGTGCCAGCAGCCCCGACCAGTACCAAGAGACCCAGTACTTC.

The V call is TRBV11-2, the J call TRBJ2-3, with D uncertain. Germline V gene lookup returns CDR1 SGHAT and CDR2 FQNNGV. V gave up 5 bases and J gave up 0 bases, with 15 bases separating them. CDR3 length equals 16 residues. The CDR3 nucleotides read TGTGCCAGCAGCGCCTACCACATCCAAAGCACAGATACGCAGTATTTT. This gives the protein CASSAYHIQSTDTQYF.